The clone carrying this T cell receptor beta chain has a handful of counts. Its antigen remains unidentified. These data come from a study of T cell repertoires in cytomegalovirus infection. Background on the study: CMV infection together with matching HLA type was indicated by public TCR beta signatures.

The CDR3 sequence is 15 residues long. V was clipped by 3 bases and J by 6 bases, with 17 bases between them. Looked up from germline, CDR1 is MNHEY and CDR2 is SMNVEV (reference sequence). TCRdb analysed the reads with MiXCR anew, one entry per CDR3 protein. The sample lists about 600,000 distinct CDR3 sequences; approximately 24% were seen once. Study-level points and caveats: Totalled public TCR beta family frequency picked out people who carried CMV plus the relevant HLA. Ex vivo responses were dominated by HLA-C-restricted CMV-specific TCR beta clonotypes.

Source material: CD8+ T cells from PBMCs. The chain employs TRBV27 and TRBJ1-1, with D perhaps matching TRBD1 (5 bases). The TCR originated in a human donor in good health (CMV status not recorded). Some clones in this sample may be carry-over from other donors' samples. The CDR3 loop is CASSFFGTVTSEAFF. For the CDR3, the DNA is TGTGCCAGCAGTTTTTTTGGGACCGTAACCTCTGAAGCTTTCTTT.